The T cell receptor beta chain under discussion was sequenced for a study of cytomegalovirus exposure and HLA in healthy donors. General observations from the study: In a later analysis, a genetic analysis reported fewer productive-TCR N-insertions in an Asian-associated ancestry cluster than the cohort average.

As for this clone: Its antigen is undetermined.

Use of 60 Vbeta and 13 Jbeta primers characterized the PCR. The table came from immunoSEQ multiplex PCR; TCRdb's copy has only in-frame clones and leaves some out. Of approximately 150,000 clones in the sample, 80% to 85% were seen once. The V gene lost 0 bases and the J gene lost 2 bases, with 11 bases spanning the gap. The germline V gene encodes CDR1 SGHAT and CDR2 FQNNGV. This CDR3 comprises 15 residues. This chain joins TRBV11-2 and TRBJ2-7; TRBD1 is a possible D gene (6 bases). The material sequenced was PBMCs. The clonotype comes from a male donor in good health and CMV-seronegative. The CDR3 DNA sequence: TGTGCCAGCAGCTTAGACCGGGACACCACCTACGAGCAGTACTTC. Translating it yields CASSLDRDTTYEQYF.